These T cell receptor beta chains were read from a single sample in a study of cytomegalovirus exposure and HLA in healthy donors. Some clones are missing from TCRdb's copy, which holds only in-frame ones; the method was immunoSEQ multiplex PCR. Of some 140,000 clones listed, around 77% are singletons. The sample taken for sequencing was PBMCs. The receptors come from a man aged 25-45 years in good health and CMV-seronegative. Each CDR3 is given with its conserved first and last residue. The order of the fields is V gene, J gene, clone size, CDR3 protein. Size values are once, few and many counts, or a class for expanded clones, and some rows have none.

v_call: TRBV6-5; j_call: TRBJ2-1; clone_size: -; cdr3_aa: CASSETTSAHNEQFF
v_call: TRBV5-1; j_call: TRBJ2-3; clone_size: -; cdr3_aa: CASSPTRLGTDTQYF
v_call: TRBV7-2; j_call: TRBJ2-3; clone_size: -; cdr3_aa: CASSLILGDTQYF
v_call: TRBV27; j_call: TRBJ1-4; clone_size: -; cdr3_aa: CASGSGSLNEKLFF
v_call: TRBV29-1; j_call: TRBJ2-7; clone_size: few; cdr3_aa: CSVDTVAGDSYEQYF
v_call: TRBV2; j_call: TRBJ2-5; clone_size: few; cdr3_aa: CAGPRGYQETQYF
v_call: TRBV7-9; j_call: TRBJ2-1; clone_size: -; cdr3_aa: CASSFGQGHYNEQFF
v_call: TRBV2; j_call: TRBJ2-7; clone_size: -; cdr3_aa: CASSDRGRDEQYF
v_call: TRBV18; j_call: TRBJ1-1; clone_size: -; cdr3_aa: CASSPQGANWNTEAFF
v_call: TRBV2; j_call: TRBJ1-2; clone_size: -; cdr3_aa: CASTPGQGAYGYTF
v_call: TRBV28; j_call: TRBJ2-4; clone_size: -; cdr3_aa: CASSIQGTKNIQYF
v_call: TRBV29-1; j_call: TRBJ2-1; clone_size: -; cdr3_aa: CSALAGIYNEQFF
v_call: TRBV16; j_call: TRBJ2-7; clone_size: -; cdr3_aa: CASSQSDISYEQYF
v_call: TRBV30; j_call: TRBJ2-3; clone_size: -; cdr3_aa: CAWSRLLAGASDTQYF
v_call: TRBV9; j_call: TRBJ2-2; clone_size: once; cdr3_aa: CASSNASPGELFF
v_call: TRBV11-2; j_call: TRBJ2-1; clone_size: -; cdr3_aa: CASSLVTGGSGEQFF
v_call: TRBV5-1; j_call: TRBJ2-3; clone_size: -; cdr3_aa: CASSSQTGTDTQYF
v_call: TRBV5-4; j_call: TRBJ1-4; clone_size: -; cdr3_aa: CASSFGRTGLEKLFF
v_call: TRBV6-1; j_call: TRBJ2-7; clone_size: -; cdr3_aa: CASSEEAGTGIEQYF
v_call: TRBV27; j_call: TRBJ2-3; clone_size: few; cdr3_aa: CASSLYYSANTDTQYF
v_call: TRBV19; j_call: TRBJ2-3; clone_size: -; cdr3_aa: CASTGPGWQYALYF
v_call: TRBV5-1; j_call: TRBJ2-7; clone_size: -; cdr3_aa: CASNPFRREVSYEQYF
v_call: TRBV7-2; j_call: TRBJ2-5; clone_size: -; cdr3_aa: CASSLVERRIAQETQYF